The rows below give T cell receptor beta chains drawn from one sample of a study of blood T cell repertoires in COVID-19. Clones were sequenced by immunoSEQ multiplex PCR, and TCRdb holds only the in-frame ones, with some missing. The sample has 52,000 or so clones; almost 85% are singletons. The sample taken for sequencing was peripheral blood. These receptors were obtained from a human donor in a cohort sampled during active COVID-19. Each CDR3 is given with its conserved first and last residue. A D gene is named only where the DNA matches it firmly. The listing skips clone size in some rows; elsewhere it reads once, few, many or a size class.

cdr3_aa | cdr3_nt | j_call | d_call | clone_size | v_call
CASTHWGEETQYF | TGTGCCAGCACCCATTGGGGAGAAGAGACCCAGTACTTC | TRBJ2-5 | - | - | TRBV11-2
CASSLRDSNSPLHF | TGTGCCAGCTCACTCCGGGACAGTAATTCACCCCTCCACTTT | TRBJ1-6 | TRBD1 | once | TRBV18
CASSQVSASGANVLTF | TGTGCCAGCAGCCAAGTTAGTGCCTCTGGGGCCAACGTCCTGACTTTC | TRBJ2-6 | - | - | TRBV4-2
CASTPLAGGEQYF | TGTGCCAGCACCCCGCTAGCGGGGGGTGAGCAGTACTTC | TRBJ2-7 | TRBD2 | - | TRBV11-2
CASNPTGRSDTQYF | TGTGCCAGCAACCCGACAGGCAGGTCAGATACGCAGTATTTT | TRBJ2-3 | - | few | TRBV7-9
CASSPPLANEQFF | TGCGCCAGCAGCCCCCCCTTAGCCAATGAGCAGTTCTTC | TRBJ2-1 | - | once | TRBV4-1
CASSPNGGAPGELFF | TGTGCCAGCAGCCCCAACGGGGGGGCCCCCGGGGAGCTGTTTTTT | TRBJ2-2 | TRBD2 | - | TRBV6-5
CARVAGAYNEQFF | TGTGCCCGGGTAGCGGGGGCCTACAATGAGCAGTTCTTC | TRBJ2-1 | TRBD2 | - | TRBV30
CASTGGGRKSRYEQYF | TGTGCCAGCACAGGGGGGGGGAGGAAATCTCGCTACGAGCAGTACTTC | TRBJ2-7 | - | - | TRBV7-9
CASSATGVTTNEKLFF | TGCGCCAGCAGCGCTACAGGGGTAACAACTAATGAAAAACTGTTTTTT | TRBJ1-4 | TRBD1 | - | TRBV5-1
CASSGGTGGLTYTIYF | TGTGCCAGCAGCGGAGGGACAGGGGGCCTTACTTACACCATATATTTT | TRBJ1-3 | TRBD1 | once | TRBV5-6
CASSMAFSNQPQHF | TGTGCCAGTAGTATGGCTTTCAGTAATCAGCCCCAGCATTTT | TRBJ1-5 | - | - | TRBV19
CATSRPRTAGNTDTQYF | TGTGCCACCAGCAGACCACGGACAGCAGGTAACACAGATACGCAGTATTTT | TRBJ2-3 | - | once | TRBV15
CASSEILDSYEQYF | TGTGCCAGCAGCGAAATTCTAGACAGTTACGAGCAGTACTTC | TRBJ2-7 | - | - | TRBV2
CASSITAGLNEKLFF | TGTGCCAGTAGTATCACGGCAGGTCTTAATGAAAAACTGTTTTTT | TRBJ1-4 | - | - | TRBV19
CASTSGAHQPQHF | TGTGCCAGCACCTCAGGGGCCCATCAGCCCCAGCATTTT | TRBJ1-5 | - | few | TRBV11-2
CASSPYSGGGYEQYF | TGTGCCAGCAGCCCATATAGCGGGGGAGGCTACGAGCAGTACTTC | TRBJ2-7 | TRBD2 | - | TRBV11-2
CASSLGADNEQFF | TGTGCCAGCAGCTTAGGAGCGGACAATGAGCAGTTCTTC | TRBJ2-1 | - | medium-sized | TRBV7-9
CASSPSGGAREQFF | TGTGCCAGCAGCCCCAGCGGGGGGGCCCGTGAGCAGTTCTTC | TRBJ2-1 | TRBD2 | - | TRBV6-2/TRBV6-3
CASSLVGGQVGYGYTF | TGCGCCAGCAGCTTGGTCGGGGGACAGGTTGGCTATGGCTACACCTTC | TRBJ1-2 | TRBD1 | - | TRBV5-1
CASGDPYGYTF | TGTGCCAGCGGAGACCCCTATGGCTACACCTTC | TRBJ1-2 | - | - | TRBV25-1
CASSPTGQGDSNQPQHF | TGTGCCAGCAGTCCGACGGGACAGGGAGATAGCAATCAGCCCCAGCATTTT | TRBJ1-5 | TRBD1 | - | TRBV28
CASSLYAGFSNYGYTF | TGTGCCAGCAGCTTATATGCGGGTTTTAGTAACTATGGCTACACCTTC | TRBJ1-2 | - | - | TRBV7-2
CASSLPVYNSPLHF | TGTGCCAGCAGCTTACCAGTATATAATTCACCCCTCCACTTT | TRBJ1-6 | - | - | TRBV7-9
CASSWGRVGQPQHF | TGTGCCAGCAGCTGGGGCAGGGTAGGTCAGCCCCAGCATTTT | TRBJ1-5 | - | - | TRBV5-6
CASSYGGATTDTQYF | TGTGCCAGCAGTTACGGGGGGGCTACCACAGATACGCAGTATTTT | TRBJ2-3 | - | - | TRBV6-6
CASSGTGNQPQHF | TGTGCCAGCAGTGGGACAGGCAATCAGCCCCAGCATTTT | TRBJ1-5 | TRBD1 | - | TRBV27
CASIGGGPHGYTF | TGTGCCAGCATCGGGGGGGGGCCCCATGGCTACACCTTC | TRBJ1-2 | - | - | TRBV7-2
CATRPQQGAYEQYF | TGTGCCACCAGGCCCCAACAGGGGGCCTACGAGCAGTACTTC | TRBJ2-7 | TRBD1 | - | TRBV15
CASSPDRYQPQHF | TGTGCCAGCAGTCCGGACAGATATCAGCCCCAGCATTTT | TRBJ1-5 | - | - | TRBV27
CATSRGQTTDTQYF | TGTGCCACCAGCAGAGGACAGACCACAGATACGCAGTATTTT | TRBJ2-3 | - | - | TRBV15
CASSPGYQTYEQYF | TGTGCCAGCAGCCCGGGGTACCAGACCTACGAGCAGTACTTC | TRBJ2-7 | - | - | TRBV7-9
CASTHRDRTGELFF | TGTGCCAGTACCCACAGGGATCGAACCGGGGAGCTGTTTTTT | TRBJ2-2 | - | - | TRBV19
CASSKSEARLAIVTDTQYF | TGTGCCAGCAGCAAGAGTGAAGCGAGACTAGCGATAGTCACAGATACGCAGTATTTT | TRBJ2-3 | TRBD2 | - | TRBV2
CASSLGTGRTEAFF | TGTGCCAGCAGCTTGGGGACAGGGAGGACTGAAGCTTTCTTT | TRBJ1-1 | TRBD1 | - | TRBV13
CASSFSPQTEAFF | TGTGCCAGCAGTTTCTCTCCCCAGACTGAAGCTTTCTTT | TRBJ1-1 | - | - | TRBV6-5
CASRLAGGSTDTQYF | TGTGCCAGTCGACTAGCGGGGGGAAGCACAGATACGCAGTATTTT | TRBJ2-3 | TRBD2 | - | TRBV6-5
CASSQDVVGSQPQHF | TGCGCCAGCAGCCAAGACGTGGTCGGGAGTCAGCCCCAGCATTTT | TRBJ1-5 | - | - | TRBV4-3
CASSQTGNTIYF | TGTGCCAGCAGCCAAACGGGGAACACCATATATTTT | TRBJ1-3 | - | - | TRBV13
CSVSSGGSNQPQHF | TGCAGCGTTTCGAGCGGGGGGAGCAATCAGCCCCAGCATTTT | TRBJ1-5 | - | - | TRBV29-1
CASSLGGTSRF | TGTGCCAGCAGCCTAGGTGGGACTAGTCGATTC | TRBJ2-7 | TRBD2 | - | TRBV28
CASSIGGFEMNTEAFF | TGTGCCAGTAGTATAGGCGGGTTCGAAATGAACACTGAAGCTTTCTTT | TRBJ1-1 | - | - | TRBV19
CASSFKRTSTDTQYF | TGTGCCAGCAGCTTCAAGCGCACTAGCACAGATACGCAGTATTTT | TRBJ2-3 | - | - | TRBV5-4
CASSFERDAIRFF | TGTGCCAGCAGCTTCGAGCGGGATGCAATCCGATTCTTC | TRBJ2-1 | TRBD2 | - | TRBV7-3
CASSPFTDTQYF | TGTGCCAGCAGTCCCTTCACAGATACGCAGTATTTT | TRBJ2-3 | - | - | TRBV12-3/TRBV12-4
CSVSSGHLGTEAFF | TGCAGCGTCTCAAGCGGGCACCTAGGGACTGAAGCTTTCTTT | TRBJ1-1 | - | - | TRBV29-1
CASSRGIGSYEQYF | TGTGCCAGCAGCCGGGGGATCGGTTCCTACGAGCAGTACTTC | TRBJ2-7 | - | - | TRBV7-9
CSVEGLRGRGTEAFF | TGCAGCGTTGAGGGCCTCAGGGGGCGCGGCACTGAAGCTTTCTTT | TRBJ1-1 | TRBD1 | - | TRBV29-1
CASSYFSALALDF | TGTGCCAGCAGTTACTTCAGCGCCCTCGCTCTCGACTTC | TRBJ2-7 | - | few | TRBV6-2/TRBV6-3